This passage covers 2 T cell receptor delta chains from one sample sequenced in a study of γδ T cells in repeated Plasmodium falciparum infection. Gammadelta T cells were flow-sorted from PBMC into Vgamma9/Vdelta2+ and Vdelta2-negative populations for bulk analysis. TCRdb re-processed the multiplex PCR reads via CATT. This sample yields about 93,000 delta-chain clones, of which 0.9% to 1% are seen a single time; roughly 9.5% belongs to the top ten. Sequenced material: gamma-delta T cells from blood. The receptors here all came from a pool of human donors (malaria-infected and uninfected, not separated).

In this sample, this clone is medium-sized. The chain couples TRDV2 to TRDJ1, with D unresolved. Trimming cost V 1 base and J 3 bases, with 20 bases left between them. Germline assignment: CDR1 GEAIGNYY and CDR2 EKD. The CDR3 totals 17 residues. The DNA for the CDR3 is TGTGCCTGTGACACTGGTCGTCCCGAGGCAATCTCCGATAAACTCATCTTT. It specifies CACDTGRPEAISDKLIF.

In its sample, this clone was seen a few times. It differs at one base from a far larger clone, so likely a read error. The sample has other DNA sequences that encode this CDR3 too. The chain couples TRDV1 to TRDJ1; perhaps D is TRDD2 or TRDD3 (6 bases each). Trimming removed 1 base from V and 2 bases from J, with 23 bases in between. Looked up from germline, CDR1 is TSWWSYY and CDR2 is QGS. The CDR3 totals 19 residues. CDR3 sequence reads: CALGERGLPGGLATDKLIF. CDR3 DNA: TGTGCTCTTGGGGAACGCGGCCTTCCGGGGGGACTCGCTACCGATAAACTCATCTTT.